The 11 T cell receptor beta chains reported below all come from one sample, sequenced in a study of spatial heterogeneity in lung cancer. TCRdb redid the calling of the 5' RACE reads with MiXCR, one entry per CDR3 protein. The sample records around 110,000 distinct CDR3 sequences, less than 15% being singletons. The time point is: blood at routine non-recurrence follow-up after resection. Extraction of whole RNA from tumor, nontumor lung or frozen PBMC preceded unsorted sequencing. The specimen was PBMCs, collected at follow-up. Source of these receptors: a male donor with early-stage non-small cell lung cancer.

This clonotype was counted at least ten times. The chain combines TRBV28 with TRBJ1-6; TRBD1 agrees at 11 bases. This CDR3 has 15 amino acids. Germline V gene sequence: CDR1 MDHEN, CDR2 SYDVKM. V lost 6 bases, J lost 9 bases, and 7 bases stayed unmatched. The CDR3 nucleotides read TGTGCCAGCAGAAGTTGGACAGGGGGCTCTTCACCCCTCCACTTT. Translated: CASRSWTGGSSPLHF.

This clonotype showed up just a few times. This chain uses TRBV12-3 or TRBV12-4 with TRBJ1-3; D is unclear. The length of the CDR3 is 12 residues. Trimming removed 2 bases at V and 3 bases at J, with 2 bases between. CDR3 protein: CASSLHGNTIYF. The CDR3 nucleotides read TGTGCCAGCAGTTTACATGGAAACACCATATATTTT.

There are many counts of this clonotype. The chain joins TRBV25-1 to TRBJ2-5; D perhaps matches TRBD1 (7 bases). Trimming left V 3 bases short and J 3 bases short, with 11 bases between. This CDR3 has 14 residues. Germline CDR1 MGHDK, CDR2 SYGVNS. The CDR3 sequence is CASSDIRGEETQYF. For the CDR3, the DNA is TGTGCCAGCAGTGATATCAGGGGGGAAGAGACCCAGTACTTC. Filled out from reference TRBV25-1 and TRBJ2-5, the complete variable domain reads EADIYQTPRYLVIGTGKKITLECSQTMGHDKMYWYQQDPGMELHLIHYSYGVNSTEKGDLSSESTVSRIRTEHFPLTLESARPSHTSQYLCASSDIRGEETQYFGPGTRLLVL.

Ten or more counts support this clonotype. The chain recombines TRBV5-1 with TRBJ2-7; D gene unclear. Germline CDR1 reads SGHRS; CDR2 reads YFSETQ. V was shortened by 4 bases and J by 3 bases, with 17 bases between the two germline ends. The CDR3 has 15 amino acids. The CDR3 protein is CASSVLAGTLYEQYF. The CDR3 coding sequence is TGCGCCAGCAGCGTCCTGGCAGGCACACTCTACGAGCAGTACTTC.

Only a few counts were recorded for this clonotype. J is TRBJ1-1 and V is TRBV10-3; 9 nucleotides align to TRBD1. The CDR3 consists of 16 residues. The ends lost 4 bases at V and 2 bases at J; junction bases unmatched: 8. Looked up from germline, CDR1 is ENHRY and CDR2 is SYGVKD. The CDR3 region has the DNA TGTGCCATCAGTGGGACCGGGACAGGGCTAAACACTGAAGCTTTCTTT. Its translation is CAISGTGTGLNTEAFF.

This chain uses TRBV7-8 with TRBJ2-2; D possibly matches TRBD1 or TRBD2 (5 bases each). Between the trimmed V and J ends, which lost 1 base and 0 bases, there was a span of 9 bases. Germline CDR1 reads SGHVS; CDR2 reads FQNEAQ. The CDR3 contains 16 residues. The CDR3 loop reads CASSLEGTANTGELFF. CDR3 DNA sequence: TGTGCCAGCAGCTTAGAGGGGACCGCGAACACCGGGGAGCTGTTTTTT.

This clonotype was counted ten times or more. The rearrangement joins TRBV27 to TRBJ2-6; a possible D gene is TRBD1 (5 bases). Germline CDR1 and CDR2: MNHEY and SMNVEV (reference sequence). The CDR3 spans 16 residues. V lost 1 base, J lost 4 bases, and 11 bases lay in between. The CDR3 DNA reads as TGTGCCAGCAGTTTATTTCCAGGGATCGGGGCCAACGTCCTGACTTTC. Its translation is CASSLFPGIGANVLTF.

This clonotype occurred many times. The genes are TRBV19 and TRBJ2-2, with 8 bases lining up with TRBD1. The ends lost 6 bases at V and 6 bases at J; junction bases unmatched: 9. The CDR3 has 15 amino acids. Germline CDR1 reads LNHDA; CDR2 reads SQIVND (reference sequence). CDR3 residues: CASRIGQGVAGELFF. The CDR3 coding sequence is TGTGCCAGTAGGATCGGACAGGGAGTAGCCGGGGAGCTGTTTTTT.

This clonotype was seen more than once but under ten times. The rearrangement uses TRBV12-3 or TRBV12-4 and TRBJ2-3, with 9 bases matching TRBD1. There are 14 residues in the CDR3. The trim removed 3 bases at V and 5 bases at J, leaving 3 bases unmatched. The DNA for the CDR3 is TGTGCCAGCAGTTTGAGACAGGGGGTAGATACGCAGTATTTT. Translated: CASSLRQGVDTQYF.

The chain links TRBV10-2 to TRBJ1-2; 7 nucleotides line up with TRBD1. Germline assignment: CDR1 WSHSY and CDR2 SAAADI. The CDR3 extends over 16 amino acids. The junction had 11 bases not matched to a gene; V was cut back by 6 bases and J by 1 base. CDR3 protein: CASSGLGQSFNYGYTF. CDR3 DNA: TGCGCCAGCAGCGGCTTGGGACAGTCCTTTAACTATGGCTACACCTTC.

This chain uses TRBV6-1 with TRBJ1-5; D perhaps matches TRBD1 (6 bases). Trimming removed 7 bases at V and 3 bases at J, with 16 bases between. CDR3 size: 15 residues. Per the germline V gene, CDR1 is MNHNS and CDR2 is SASEGT. The CDR3 DNA sequence: TGTGCCAGCAATCCCGTGGACAGAAACAATCAGCCCCAGCATTTT. Amino acids: CASNPVDRNNQPQHF.